Listed below are T cell receptor beta chains from one sample, sequenced in a study of neoadjuvant anti-PD-1 for oral cavity cancer. Libraries were prepared by immunoSEQ multiplex PCR; TCRdb keeps only in-frame clonotypes and omits some of them. The sample lists more than 11,000 clones, just under 75% occurring once. The material was PBMCs, obtained after nivolumab (anti-PD-1) treatment. Receptors were obtained from a person aged 35-79 years with oral cavity squamous cell carcinoma. Each CDR3 is given with its conserved first and last residue. A D gene is named only where the DNA matches it firmly. A clone size is listed for some rows: how often the clone was seen (once, few, many), or a class if it is expanded.

-,TRBJ2-5,TRBV10-3,-,CAISEREETQYF,TGTGCCATCAGTGAGCGGGAAGAGACCCAGTACTTC
TRBD2,TRBJ2-5,TRBV27,-,CASSLNRLAGVETQYF,TGTGCCAGCAGTTTAAATCGGCTAGCGGGAGTAGAGACCCAGTACTTC
-,TRBJ2-7,TRBV4-1,-,CASSPLGGIIEQYF,TGCGCCAGCAGCCCGTTGGGCGGGATAATCGAGCAGTACTTC
-,TRBJ1-1,TRBV19,few,CASSISQTNTEAFF,TGTGCCAGTAGTATCAGTCAAACGAACACTGAAGCTTTCTTT
-,TRBJ1-4,TRBV6-1,-,CASSEGAGLGEKLFF,TGTGCCAGCAGCGAAGGGGCAGGCTTGGGTGAAAAACTGTTTTTT
-,TRBJ1-1,TRBV5-1,-,CASSAGTNTEAFF,TGCGCCAGCAGCGCCGGGACGAACACTGAAGCTTTCTTT
TRBD1,TRBJ2-7,TRBV5-1,-,CASSFRDSYEQYF,TGCGCCAGCAGCTTCCGGGACAGCTACGAGCAGTACTTC
-,TRBJ2-7,TRBV7-8,-,CASSSTPYEQYF,TGTGCCAGCAGCTCCACTCCCTACGAGCAGTACTTC
-,TRBJ1-5,TRBV7-8,-,CASSLVKGPQHF,TGTGCCAGCAGCTTAGTGAAAGGGCCCCAGCATTTT
-,TRBJ2-1,TRBV7-2,-,CASSTGLQPPEQFF,TGTGCCAGCAGCACGGGACTCCAGCCGCCGGAGCAGTTCTTC
TRBD2,TRBJ2-1,TRBV11-2,-,CASKTGGPDNEQFF,TGTGCCAGCAAAACGGGAGGGCCCGACAATGAGCAGTTCTTC
-,TRBJ1-1,TRBV25-1,-,CATSQMTEAFF,TGTGCCACCTCCCAAATGACTGAAGCTTTCTTT
-,TRBJ1-1,TRBV6-6,-,CASIHSRETEAFF,TGTGCCAGCATTCACTCCAGGGAAACTGAAGCTTTCTTT
-,TRBJ1-5,TRBV19,-,CASGKAGTTQPQHF,TGTGCCAGTGGGAAGGCAGGCACCACTCAGCCCCAGCATTTT
-,TRBJ2-3,TRBV5-4,-,CASSWGSGTGVGTDTQYF,TGTGCCAGCAGCTGGGGCTCCGGGACTGGAGTAGGCACAGATACGCAGTATTTT
TRBD2,TRBJ2-5,TRBV4-2,-,CASSQGLAGLETQYF,TGTGCCAGCAGCCAAGGACTAGCGGGATTGGAGACCCAGTACTTC
-,TRBJ2-7,TRBV18,-,CASSPGGQIYEQYF,TGTGCCAGCTCACCGGGGGGACAGATATACGAGCAGTACTTC
TRBD2,TRBJ2-7,TRBV25-1,-,CASSGLAAYEQYF,TGTGCCAGCTCGGGACTAGCGGCTTACGAGCAGTACTTC
-,TRBJ2-1,TRBV29-1,-,CSGEDWMSNEQFF,TGCAGCGGTGAAGATTGGATGAGCAATGAGCAGTTCTTC
TRBD2,TRBJ2-1,TRBV30,-,CAWSLGTSGSYNEQFF,TGTGCCTGGAGTCTAGGGACTAGCGGCTCCTACAATGAGCAGTTCTTC
-,TRBJ2-2,TRBV27,-,CASSSQPGGTGELFF,TGTGCCAGCAGTTCCCAGCCCGGAGGCACCGGGGAGCTGTTTTTT
-,TRBJ2-3,TRBV28,few,CASSPRTRPDTQYF,TGTGCCAGCAGTCCACGGACACGACCGGATACGCAGTATTTT
TRBD2,TRBJ2-7,TRBV6-1,-,CASSGSIAGSEQYF,TGTGCCAGCAGTGGTTCGATAGCGGGAAGTGAGCAGTACTTC
TRBD1,TRBJ1-5,TRBV9,-,CASSPGTGFQPQHF,TGTGCCAGCAGCCCGGGGACAGGGTTTCAGCCCCAGCATTTT
-,TRBJ1-1,TRBV7-9,-,CASSSRGTEAFF,TGTGCCAGCAGTAGCAGGGGCACTGAAGCTTTCTTT
-,TRBJ2-1,TRBV2,once,CASSEQLAGDEQFF,TGTGCCAGCAGTGAACAGCTAGCCGGAGATGAGCAGTTCTTC
-,TRBJ1-5,TRBV28,-,CASILGTGNQPQHF,TGTGCCAGCATCTTAGGAACAGGGAATCAGCCCCAGCATTTT
-,TRBJ1-4,TRBV7-9,-,CASSLSPIVGEKLFF,TGTGCCAGCAGCTTATCGCCGATTGTGGGGGAAAAACTGTTTTTT
TRBD1,TRBJ2-3,TRBV19,-,CASFRTGAVTDTQYF,TGTGCCAGTTTTAGGACAGGGGCTGTTACAGATACGCAGTATTTT
-,TRBJ1-2,TRBV4-1,-,CASSYEGFGGYTF,TGCGCCAGCAGCTACGAGGGGTTCGGTGGCTACACCTTC
TRBD1,TRBJ1-3,TRBV5-1,-,CASSSTGGAENTIYF,TGCGCCAGCAGCTCGACAGGGGGCGCGGAAAACACCATATATTTT
-,TRBJ2-7,TRBV29-1,-,CSVGGEGPLREQYF,TGCAGCGTTGGAGGTGAAGGACCACTACGAGAGCAGTACTTC
-,TRBJ2-7,TRBV5-5,-,CASTPSSRFEQYF,TGTGCCAGCACCCCCTCCTCAAGATTCGAGCAGTACTTC
-,TRBJ2-3,TRBV11-3,-,CASSLDRDTDTQYF,TGTGCCAGCAGCTTAGATCGAGACACAGATACGCAGTATTTT
-,TRBJ2-1,TRBV10-2,-,CATKPTHEQFF,TGCGCCACCAAGCCCACCCATGAGCAGTTCTTC
-,TRBJ1-3,TRBV6-5,-,CASSRRGTSGNTIYF,TGTGCCAGCAGCCGAAGGGGAACCTCTGGAAACACCATATATTTT
TRBD1,TRBJ2-6,TRBV19,once,CASSPQGEPTSPASVLTF,TGTGCCAGTAGTCCCCAGGGGGAACCCACTTCCCCAGCTTCCGTCCTGACTTTC
TRBD2,TRBJ2-1,TRBV14,-,CASSRREGYNEQFF,TGTGCCAGCAGCCGGCGGGAGGGTTACAATGAGCAGTTCTTC
-,TRBJ2-7,TRBV15,-,CATSRYWAQPYEQYF,TGTGCCACCAGCAGGTACTGGGCCCAACCCTACGAGCAGTACTTC
-,TRBJ2-2,TRBV9,-,CASSVGGSNTGELFF,TGTGCCAGCAGCGTAGGTGGGTCTAACACCGGGGAGCTGTTTTTT
-,TRBJ1-1,TRBV2,few,CASSDDTEAFF,TGTGCCAGCAGTGATGACACTGAAGCTTTCTTT
-,TRBJ2-1,TRBV2,-,CASSEGGSYNEQFF,TGTGCCAGCAGTGAAGGGGGTAGCTACAATGAGCAGTTCTTC
-,TRBJ2-7,TRBV29-1,-,CSVGMAGGFFYEQYF,TGCAGCGTTGGGATGGCAGGGGGGTTTTTCTACGAGCAGTACTTC
TRBD1,TRBJ1-2,TRBV2,-,CASSGQGGVGYTF,TGTGCCAGCAGTGGACAGGGAGGGGTCGGCTACACCTTC
-,TRBJ2-1,TRBV6-6,-,CASSYQGGEQFF,TGTGCCAGCAGTTACCAGGGGGGTGAGCAGTTCTTC
-,TRBJ2-7,TRBV15,few,CATSREQGMEQYF,TGTGCCACCAGCAGAGAACAGGGTATGGAGCAGTACTTC
-,TRBJ2-5,TRBV30,-,CAWSGGTETQYF,TGTGCCTGGAGTGGCGGGACCGAGACCCAGTACTTC